This T cell receptor (beta chain) came from a study of radiotherapy plus CTLA-4 blockade in lung cancer. Background on the study: Across the patients, objective responses occurred in approximately 19%, and disease control in approximately 30%.

Points from the study as a whole: Tumor-origin TCR clones grew in blood after radiotherapy plus ipilimumab. Strongest reported response predictors: early blood clone changes and post-radiation interferon-beta.

Chemo-refractory metastatic non-small-cell lung cancer patients received focal radiation with ipilimumab CTLA-4 blockade. From germline, CDR1 is SGHVS and CDR2 FNYEAQ. Trimming removed 5 bases from V and 6 bases from J, with 19 bases in between. This CDR3 contains 15 residues. With respect to this clone: Its cognate antigen is unknown.

The assay was immunoSEQ multiplex PCR, and TCRdb's table has in-frame clones only and misses some. The sample consists of some 46,000 clones, approximately 78% of them appearing once. The chain uses TRBV7-6 and TRBJ1-1; no clear D. This sample comprised peripheral blood, obtained from a patient treated with radiotherapy plus ipilimumab. This TCR was sampled from a human donor with non-small cell lung cancer who had stable disease on radiotherapy plus ipilimumab. For the CDR3, the DNA is TGTGCCAGCAGCCCCACAGTAGGGAGAATGGCTGAAGCTTTCTTT. Translating it yields CASSPTVGRMAEAFF.